This entry lists 2 T cell receptor beta chains sequenced from one sample in a study of CD8 T cells in Susac syndrome. Reverse transcription used roughly 0.5 to 1 ug RNA and random hexamers. One entry per CDR3 protein results from TCRdb running MiXCR on the immunoSEQ multiplex PCR reads. The data contain under 200,000 distinct CDR3 sequences, under 95% of them singletons. The sample taken for sequencing was CD4+ T cells from PBMCs. Every receptor here comes from a human donor with Susac syndrome.

This chain connects TRBV6-5 to TRBJ1-2, with 11 nucleotides matching TRBD1. CDR1 is MNHEY, CDR2 SVGAGI, per germline. The CDR3 contains 15 residues. V shed 3 bases and J 6 bases; nucleotides not matched to a gene: 6. The CDR3 protein is CASSYLSGQGDGYTF. The CDR3 nucleotides are TGTGCCAGCAGTTATCTTTCGGGACAGGGGGATGGCTACACCTTC.

This clonotype has just one count. This chain links TRBV7-2 with TRBJ2-2; D is possibly TRBD2 (5 bases). Germline V gene sequence: CDR1 SGHTA, CDR2 FQGNSA. CDR3 length: 14 residues. Trimming removed 0 bases from V and 5 bases from J, with 7 bases in between. The CDR3 region has the DNA TGTGCCAGCAGCTTAGCCGGGGTTACCGGGGAGCTGTTTTTT. Translated: CASSLAGVTGELFF.